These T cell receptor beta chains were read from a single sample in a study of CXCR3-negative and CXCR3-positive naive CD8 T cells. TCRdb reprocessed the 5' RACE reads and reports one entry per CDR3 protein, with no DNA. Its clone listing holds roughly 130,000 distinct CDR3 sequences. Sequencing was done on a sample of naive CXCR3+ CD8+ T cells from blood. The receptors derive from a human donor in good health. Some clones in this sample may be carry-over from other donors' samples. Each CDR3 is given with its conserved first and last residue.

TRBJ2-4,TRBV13,CASSFSSGGPGVDIQYF
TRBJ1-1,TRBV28,CASSLTDIEAFF
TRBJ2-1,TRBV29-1,CSVEESWTGADEQFF
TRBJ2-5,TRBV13,CASSLEGSETQYF
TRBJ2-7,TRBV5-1,CASSLAEGVGEQYF
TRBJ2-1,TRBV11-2,CASSLDPGLAGNNEQFF
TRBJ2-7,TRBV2,CASEASGPSYEQYF
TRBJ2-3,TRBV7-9,CASSTRRSAGGAATLTDTQYF
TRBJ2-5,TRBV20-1,CSALPGVRVGTETQYF
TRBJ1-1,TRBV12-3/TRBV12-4,CASSLVRGPEAFF
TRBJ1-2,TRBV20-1,CSAPRGYYGYTF
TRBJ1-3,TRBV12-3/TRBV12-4,CASSPRTPSGNTIYF
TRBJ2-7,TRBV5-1,CASSLEGAHEQYF
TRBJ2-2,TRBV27,CASSLWNWDRRSTGELFF
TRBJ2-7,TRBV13,CASSLQKGLLSYEQYF
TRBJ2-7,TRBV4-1,CASSQTPNDGAYEQYF
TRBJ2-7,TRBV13,CASSSVEGGVREQYF
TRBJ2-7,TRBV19,CASSPVSNSYEQYF
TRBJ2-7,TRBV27,CASSLAGLINEQYF
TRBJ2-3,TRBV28,CASSPSVGANTQYF
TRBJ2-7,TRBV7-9,CASTAGNEQYF
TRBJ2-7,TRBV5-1,CASSSYDGNRVFYEQYF
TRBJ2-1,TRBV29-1,CSVVIRGTEQFF
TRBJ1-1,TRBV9,CASSGGGSTEAFF
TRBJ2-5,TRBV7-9,CASSLIGLAGEETQYF
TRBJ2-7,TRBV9,CASSVAGDRVDEQYF
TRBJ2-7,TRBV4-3,CASSQDGYGVNRFYEQYF
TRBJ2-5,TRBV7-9,CASSLAYQETQYF
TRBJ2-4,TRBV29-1,CSVEVAGENIQYF
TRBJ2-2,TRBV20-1,CSARKLVDTGELFF
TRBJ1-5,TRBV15,CATSPPGGGNQPQHF
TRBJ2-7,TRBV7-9,CASSDTGDSYEQYF